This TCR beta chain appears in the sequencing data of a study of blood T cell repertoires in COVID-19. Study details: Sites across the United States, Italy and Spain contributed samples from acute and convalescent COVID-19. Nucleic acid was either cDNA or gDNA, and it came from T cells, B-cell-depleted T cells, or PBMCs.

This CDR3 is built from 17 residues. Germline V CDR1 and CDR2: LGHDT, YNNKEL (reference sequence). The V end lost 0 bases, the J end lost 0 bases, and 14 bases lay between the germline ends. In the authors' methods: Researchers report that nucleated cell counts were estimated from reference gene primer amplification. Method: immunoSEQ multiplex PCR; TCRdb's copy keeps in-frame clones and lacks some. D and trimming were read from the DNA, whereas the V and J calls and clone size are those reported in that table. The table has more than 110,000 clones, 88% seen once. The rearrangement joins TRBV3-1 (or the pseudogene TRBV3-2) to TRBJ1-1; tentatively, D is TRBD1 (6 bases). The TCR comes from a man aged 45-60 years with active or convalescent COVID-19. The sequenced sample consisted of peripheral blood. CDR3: CASSQERQDSLNTEAFF. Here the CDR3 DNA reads TGTGCCAGCAGCCAAGAGAGACAGGACAGCTTGAACACTGAAGCTTTCTTT.